A single sample gave rise to the 18 T cell receptor beta chains below, sequenced in a study of T cell changes during pregnancy in multiple sclerosis. Libraries were prepared by immunoSEQ multiplex PCR; TCRdb keeps only in-frame clonotypes and omits some of them. The sample yields roughly 76,000 clones, 90% to 95% seen once. Sequenced material: CD4+ T cells from peripheral blood mononuclear cells, taken in the second trimester of pregnancy. These receptors all stem from a female donor with multiple sclerosis, enrolled in a pregnancy study.

The J gene is TRBJ1-1, the V gene TRBV7-2; TRBD1 is a possible D gene (5 bases). Germline CDR1 SGHTA, CDR2 FQGNSA. This CDR3 region has 12 residues. V lost 8 bases and J lost 0, with 7 bases in between. This CDR3 is CASGRVNTEAFF. CDR3 DNA: TGTGCCAGCGGCAGGGTGAACACTGAAGCTTTCTTT.

This chain joins TRBV9 and TRBJ2-2; tentative D call: TRBD2 (6 bases). This CDR3 contains 15 residues. The germline V gene encodes CDR1 SGDLS and CDR2 YYNGEE. V was cut by 0 bases and J by 5 bases, with 11 bases left in between. CDR3 protein: CASSVGDLPTGELFF. Written as DNA, the CDR3 is TGTGCCAGCAGCGTAGGGGACTTACCTACCGGGGAGCTGTTTTTT.

In nucleotides, the CDR3 is TGTGCCAGCAGTCACAGGGATGAAAAACTGTTTTTT. Translating gives CASSHRDEKLFF. The V call is TRBV6-5, the J call TRBJ1-4, with TRBD1 as a possible D gene (6 bases). Trimming left V 5 bases short and J 6 bases short, with 7 bases between. This CDR3 has 12 amino acids. The germline V gene has CDR1 MNHEY and CDR2 SVGAGI.

The gene calls are TRBV6-5 and TRBJ1-2; a possible D gene is TRBD1 (5 bases). V dropped 0 bases and J dropped 5 bases, with 10 bases sitting between them. Germline V gene data show CDR1 as MNHEY and CDR2 as SVGAGI. This CDR3 spans 14 amino acids. Here the CDR3 DNA reads TGTGCCAGCAGTTACTCGGGGCAGGTATATGGCTACACCTTC. Residues: CASSYSGQVYGYTF.

The chain recombines TRBV19 with TRBJ1-1; 9 nucleotides align to TRBD1. V shed 4 bases, J shed 6 bases, and the junction held 3 bases outside the gene matches. Looked up from germline, CDR1 is LNHDA and CDR2 is SQIVND (reference sequence). The CDR3 is made up of 13 amino acids. The chain's CDR3 is CASSSDRGAEAFF. CDR3 DNA sequence: TGTGCCAGTAGTAGCGACAGGGGGGCTGAAGCTTTCTTT. The whole variable domain, filled in from reference TRBV19 and TRBJ1-1, reads DGGITQSPKYLFRKEGQNVTLSCEQNLNHDAMYWYRQDPGQGLRLIYYSQIVNDFQKGDIAEGYSVSREKKESFPLTVTSAQKNPTAFYLCASSSDRGAEAFFGQGTRLTVV.

V usage is TRBV19 and J usage is TRBJ1-5; maybe TRBD1 (5 bases). Germline CDR1 and CDR2: LNHDA and SQIVND (reference sequence). The V end was cut by 7 bases, the J end by 4 bases, with 14 bases between. This CDR3 spans 14 amino acids. The CDR3 is CASNLWGGNQPQHF. The CDR3 DNA follows: TGTGCCAGTAATCTTTGGGGCGGTAATCAGCCCCAGCATTTT.

The chain combines TRBV5-1 with TRBJ2-5; D may be TRBD2 (5 bases). CDR3 size: 16 residues. With 4 bases removed from V and 5 bases from J, the gap between germline ends came to 21 bases. Germline V lookup: CDR1 SGHRS, CDR2 YFSETQ. CDR3 DNA: TGCGCCAGCAGCCCGGGAACCTTGGGTAGTCGGGAGACCCAGTACTTC. Translated, it gives CASSPGTLGSRETQYF.

The genes are TRBV7-8 and TRBJ2-7; D possibly corresponds to TRBD1 (5 bases). Per germline, CDR1 SGHVS and CDR2 FQNEAQ. This CDR3 has 13 residues. Trimming took off 1 base at V and 7 bases at J, with 11 bases between the two ends. CDR3 in amino acids: CASSLVRDGEQYF. The DNA of the CDR3 is TGTGCCAGCAGCTTAGTCAGGGATGGAGAGCAGTACTTC.

The chain couples TRBV6-5 to TRBJ2-7; 9 bases are a match to TRBD1. This CDR3 is 15 amino acids long. CDR1 and CDR2 from the germline V gene are MNHEY and SVGAGI. Losses at the gene ends were 4 bases for V and 5 bases for J; bases not matched to a gene: 9. The CDR3 DNA is TGTGCCAGCAGTTCCCGTCTGACAGGGGGAGACGAGCAGTACTTC. This gives the protein CASSSRLTGGDEQYF.

V and J are TRBV6-6 and TRBJ1-1; 9 bases line up with TRBD1. Per the germline V gene, CDR1 is MNHNY and CDR2 is SVGAGI (reference sequence). Unmatched junction bases numbered 3, after V lost 2 bases and J lost 5 bases. The CDR3 has 14 amino acids. CDR3 residues: CASSYPGQGTEAFF. Here the CDR3 DNA reads TGTGCCAGCAGTTACCCGGGACAGGGAACTGAAGCTTTCTTT.

V is TRBV11-2 and J is TRBJ2-1; possible D gene TRBD2, 6 bases. The CDR3 loop spans 11 amino acids. The V gene lost 1 base and the J gene lost 12 bases, with 7 bases spanning the gap. Per the germline V gene, CDR1 is SGHAT and CDR2 is FQNNGV. CDR3 coding DNA: TGTGCCAGCAGCTTAGGGCGGGGGCAGTTCTTC. This encodes CASSLGRGQFF.

This clone was detected once. V usage is TRBV2 and J usage is TRBJ2-1; TRBD2 aligns across 11 bases. The V gene's germline CDR1 is SNHLY and CDR2 FYNNEI. The CDR3 consists of 17 residues. V shed 7 bases, J shed 4 bases, and the junction held 12 bases outside the gene matches. The CDR3 reads CASIEFLAGGPYNEQFF. The CDR3 coding sequence is TGTGCCAGCATAGAGTTCCTAGCGGGGGGCCCTTACAATGAGCAGTTCTTC.

This sequence joins TRBV25-1 and TRBJ2-1, with 9 bases aligning to TRBD1. The V and J ends lost 4 bases and 2 bases, in that order; junction bases with no gene match: 0. CDR3 size: 14 residues. CDR1 and CDR2 from the germline V gene are MGHDK and SYGVNS. CDR3 bases: TGTGCCAGCAGTGGACAGGGGGCCTACAATGAGCAGTTCTTC. Protein: CASSGQGAYNEQFF.

This chain links TRBV5-1 with TRBJ2-6; possibly TRBD1 for D (5 bases). V gave up 2 bases and J gave up 0 bases, with 9 bases separating them. Germline CDR1 is SGHRS and CDR2 is YFSETQ. This CDR3 region has 16 residues. Written as DNA, the CDR3 is TGCGCCAGCAGCTTCGACAGCCGCTCTGGGGCCAACGTCCTGACTTTC. It encodes CASSFDSRSGANVLTF.

This clone was detected once. CDR3 sequence (DNA): TGTGCCAGCAGCGTAGACAGGGGGGGTCCAGATACGCAGTATTTT. This sequence encodes CASSVDRGGPDTQYF. The V and J genes are TRBV9 and TRBJ2-3; tentatively, D is TRBD1 (8 bases). Germline CDR1 reads SGDLS; CDR2 reads YYNGEE. The CDR3 contains 15 residues. The germline V and J ends were trimmed by 0 bases and 4 bases, with 12 bases remaining between them.

The chain combines TRBV28 with TRBJ1-2, with D tentatively TRBD1 (6 bases). The V end lost 6 bases, the J end lost 4 bases, and 12 bases lay between the germline ends. Per germline, CDR1 MDHEN and CDR2 SYDVKM. The CDR3 loop spans 13 amino acids. In DNA, the CDR3 is TGTGCCAGCAGGGACAGCTTCTTCTATGGCTACACCTTC. Translating it yields CASRDSFFYGYTF.

This sequence joins TRBV27 and TRBJ2-2, with TRBD2 as a possible D gene (6 bases). The CDR3 sequence is 16 residues long. Trimming stripped 5 bases from V and 4 bases from J, with 17 bases between. Per germline, CDR1 MNHEY and CDR2 SMNVEV (reference sequence). This CDR3 reads CASSQAGTFFTGELFF. The CDR3 DNA reads as TGTGCCAGCAGTCAAGCCGGGACTTTCTTCACCGGGGAGCTGTTTTTT.

This rearrangement joins TRBV5-6 to TRBJ1-1, with D perhaps matching TRBD1 (5 bases). The germline V gene encodes CDR1 SGHDT and CDR2 YYEEEE. The CDR3 loop spans 15 amino acids. V was shortened by 4 bases and J by 1 base, with 14 bases between the two germline ends. DNA for the CDR3: TGTGCCAGCAGCCTTAGACAGCCGGGGAACACTGAAGCTTTCTTT. Protein product: CASSLRQPGNTEAFF.